One sample yielded the 3 T cell receptor beta chains listed below, sequenced in a study of blood T cell repertoires in COVID-19. Clones were sequenced by immunoSEQ multiplex PCR, and TCRdb holds only the in-frame ones, with some missing. The profile covers about 110,000 clones, with 65% to 75% appearing a single time and approximately 5.9% taken by the ten largest. The sequenced sample was peripheral blood. The receptors come from an older man with acute or convalescent COVID-19.

There are a few counts of this clone. The chain has TRBV11-3 and TRBJ2-2; a weak D match, TRBD1 (6 bases). Germline V CDR1 and CDR2: SGHNT, YENEEA. CDR3 size: 13 residues. Trimming removed 5 bases from V and 7 bases from J, with 11 bases in between. The CDR3 here is CASSPQGGGELFF. The CDR3 DNA follows: TGTGCCAGCAGCCCACAGGGTGGCGGGGAGCTGTTTTTT.

The rearrangement uses TRBV6-2 or TRBV6-3 and TRBJ2-3, with 7 bases identical to TRBD1. V lost 0 bases to trimming and J lost 4 bases; unmatched junction nucleotides: 4. The CDR3 has 15 amino acids. CDR1 and CDR2 from the germline V gene are MNHEY and SVGEGT. CDR3 DNA sequence: TGTGCCAGCAGTTACTCGACAGGGCTGGCAGATACGCAGTATTTT. Its translation: CASSYSTGLADTQYF.

This clone has a handful of counts. V gene TRBV3-1 (or the pseudogene TRBV3-2) combines with J gene TRBJ1-5; a possible D gene is TRBD1 (6 bases). Germline CDR1 reads LGHDT; CDR2 reads YNNKEL (reference sequence). V lost 0 bases and J 5 bases, leaving 11 bases between the germline ends. This CDR3 spans 15 amino acids. The CDR3 nucleotides are TGTGCCAGCAGCCAAGACGGGGGGCCCCATCAGCCCCAGCATTTT. This encodes CASSQDGGPHQPQHF.